What follows describes a single T cell receptor (beta chain). What antigen it recognizes has not been identified. Inclusive of the bounding cysteine and phenylalanine, the CDR3 is 13 residues long. Here the CDR3 DNA is all that survives: 39 bases in frame from base 1. Per the germline V gene, KGHSH is the CDR1 and LQKENI is the CDR2. V loses 6 bases of germline sequence and J loses 6 bases, and the interval between the two ends is 14 bases. The cohort comprised fewer than 750 healthy bone marrow donors. At the time of sampling, all cohort members were nominally healthy, though unrecorded immune exposures were likely present. The donor was CMV seropositive and was included in the group of 250 to 350 seropositive cohort members. Every donor gave a peripheral blood sample, and the peripheral blood mononuclear cells from that sample were used for TCR beta sequencing. Genomic DNA extraction from the blood cell samples was performed with the Qiagen DNeasy Blood Extraction Kit.

The data are from a study of cytomegalovirus exposure and HLA in healthy donors (dated by TCRdb to the late 2010s). For the study in its entirety: An earlier analysis of approximately 600 of the donors reported more than 250 Gb of sequence data and 117 million unique TCR beta sequences from some 180 million T cells. Rather than using new phenotypic data, the later analysis identified candidate immune exposures from TCR beta sequences and from how often those sequences occurred across donors. Both class I and class II loci were covered by HLA typing, at four-digit resolution. Among the approximately 420 genotyped donors, approximately 82% belonged to the genetic ancestry cluster associated with self-reported Caucasian donors. An early release covering 550 to 700 HLA-typed donors comprised roughly 300 gigabases of sequencing data and 85 million or so unique TCR sequences. A separate validation cohort of over a hundred different subjects was used in addition to the approximately 700-subject first cohort. Typing coverage differed by locus: A, B, C, DRB1 and DQB1 were typed in about 629-630 donors, DQA1 in about 560, DPA1 in around 580, and DPB1 in 472. An earlier analysis of some 600 of the donors applied high-throughput TCR beta sequencing to assess whether each TCR beta V gene segment acted as functional or pseudogenic. High-throughput TCR immunosequencing, statistical association of individual TCRs with disease status, and machine learning were combined to predict cytomegalovirus infection status. Alongside the repertoire data, information on donor age, sex, ethnicity and CMV serostatus was compiled. Every discovery cohort repertoire had been produced on one sequencing platform. The study used immunosequencing to profile the T cell repertoires of approximately 690 subjects and linked those repertoires to cytomegalovirus serostatus. A later analysis re-analyzed previously published TCR beta repertoires from approximately 670 donors and added high-resolution HLA genotyping to study TCR occurrence patterns. Among around 400 genotyped donors of the cohort, an average of roughly 230,000 unique TCR beta nucleotide sequences was sequenced per donor, of which 15% to 20% were non-productive. The study aimed to test whether signatures of past pathogen exposure could be identified by cataloging public T cell receptors. A later genetic analysis took genome-wide SNP genotypes for about 55% of the roughly 670 donors and used that subset as a discovery cohort. Roughly five DR-DQ haplotypes were handled as single units for association and clustering because linkage in the cohort was strong.

Library method: the immunoSEQ multiplex PCR assay. A mixture of 60 forward primers for TCR Vbeta segments and 13 reverse primers for TCR Jbeta segments was used in the multiplex PCR. The CDR3 region of rearranged TCR beta genes was amplified from genomic DNA with a multiplex PCR assay. Amplified TCR beta libraries were sequenced as 87-base-pair reads on the Illumina HiSeq System. In the original analysis: A later analysis counted 65 million to 90 million unique TCR beta chains across the 550 to 800 repertoires, and 10 million to 12 million of these chains were shared by at least two donors. Raw reads were error-corrected and collapsed into unique sequences with a nearest-neighbor algorithm that merged closely related sequences to remove PCR and sequencing errors. V, D and J gene segments were assigned by aligning CDR3 sequences to IMGT reference sequences. For a sequence to be retained, at least a six-nucleotide match to both a V gene segment and a J gene segment was required. Rearrangements were called productive when the CDR3 lacked stop codons and stayed in frame with V and J; all others were non-productive. Following IMGT convention, CDR3 was defined as the stretch from the second conserved V-encoded cysteine up to the conserved J-encoded phenylalanine. Sequences without an unambiguous match to a single V gene segment were excluded from the earlier analysis of over 500 of the donors. An earlier analysis of roughly 590 of the donors called V segments functional above 56.7% productive rearrangements and segregating when the between-donor standard deviation exceeded 5%. A statistical classification framework was built to diagnose cytomegalovirus status from the catalog of TCR beta chain sequences. A later analysis assigned V and J genes by comparing TCR nucleotide sequences with IMGT/GENE-DB human TR gene sequences. In a later analysis, CDR3 sequences and most-parsimonious VDJ recombination scenarios were assigned using the TCRdist pipeline. In a later analysis, every TCR beta chain was defined by the combination of its CDR3 amino acid sequence and its V-gene family, and reads without a unique V-gene family were dropped. To address suspected cross-contamination and a sequencing artifact, a later analysis removed several hundred highly shared, low-generation-probability nucleotide sequences. A later analysis calculated a clonal expansion index for each public chain from normalized within-repertoire ranks of inferred template counts. Generation probabilities in a later analysis came from a VDJ recombination model fitted to out-of-frame rearrangements, and those results were checked against IGoR. In a later analysis, hypergeometric tests were used to score TCR-TCR, TCR-HLA and TCR-CMV co-occurrence, with a repertoire-size bias correction applied to TCR pairs. In a later analysis, false discovery rates were estimated by permuting HLA or CMV assignments 20 times. A later analysis grouped co-occurring TCRs with DBSCAN, adding TCRdist sequence similarity when clustering within HLA-allele-positive subsets. Co-occurrence clustering excluded repertoires with fewer than 30,000 or more than 120,000 public chains, plus five with anomalous nucleotide sharing. In TCRdb, the immuneACCESS table is reduced to in-frame sequences with V and J assigned. These tables do not hold every clone; where another copy was compared, an unresolved V gene accounts for under half, and the others remain unexplained. V, J and clone size were drawn from that table, and D and trimming were deduced from the DNA. The sample's clone listing holds about 210,000 clones. The ten largest clones represent roughly 0.98% of the sample.

The investigation overall reported the following: The earlier analysis of some 540 of the donors excluded 15 to 20 rarely observed V segments, including chromosome 9 orphons, because counts were too low. Most TCR sequences were seen in very few donors, while some public TCRs were found in many individuals. This cohort had only TCR beta chains sequenced, and the lack of alpha or paired-chain data limited which features could be detected. A cluster of highly shared sequence variants was judged likely to represent a technical artifact of the sequencing pipeline. Because the 87-base-pair reads could not distinguish some IMGT-functional V segments, including TRBV6-2 and TRBV6-3, those segments were excluded. According to a later analysis, parvovirus B19, influenza, CMV and Epstein-Barr virus appeared linked to several top co-occurrence clusters. When HLA alleles, especially DR and DQ, strongly co-occurred, attributing TCR associations to individual alleles was difficult. Compared with equally common non-associated chains, HLA-associated TCR beta chains in a later analysis were more clonally expanded and had lower generation probabilities. A later analysis found that most CMV-associated TCR beta chains appeared HLA-restricted, with HLA associations seemingly driven largely by CMV exposure. The authors suggested that the approach could potentially be generalized to other disease states and immunological phenotypes. In a later genetic analysis, fewer N-insertions in productive TCRs were reported among donors in an Asian-associated ancestry cluster than the roughly 640-donor mean. Because some donors lacked HLA typing at each locus, the association tests relied only on the typed subset. In vitro tests confirmed that three of the cytomegalovirus-associated TCR beta chains recognize cytomegalovirus antigens. Immune exposure information for the cohort was limited to CMV serostatus. An association between a missense DCLRE1C variant and V-gene and J-gene trimming of TCR beta chains was found in a later genetic analysis and replicated in an independent cohort. A further reported finding was that TCR beta sequences accurately predicted the HLA-A and HLA-B alleles for most subjects in the first cohort. The presence/absence analyses assumed that sequencing depth was roughly uniform across donors, and that assumption may not be true. In an earlier analysis of some 550 of the donors, most TCR beta V segments were observed in productive rearrangements about 90% or about 30% of the time, broadly matching IMGT annotations. The classifier was reported to diagnose cytomegalovirus status with high specificity and sensitivity in both the original cohort and the validation cohort. In a later analysis, the rate of TCR association differed among HLA loci, with DRB1 alleles having the most associated TCRs and HLA-C alleles having the fewest. A total of about 180 TCR beta chains were listed by the study as associated with cytomegalovirus. In a later analysis, more than 15,000 TCR beta sequences were associated with specific HLA alleles at a false discovery rate of 0.05. Linkage disequilibrium might explain the correlated functional status among segregating V segments, but an unknown experimental factor could not be ruled out.

Material for sequencing was PBMCs. Recombination connected TRBV18 to TRBJ1-2, with the D gene too uncertain to name. The sequence derives from a woman aged 30 to 39 in good health and CMV-seropositive. The sequence in DNA is TGTGCCAGCTCCCGAGTTGACGGGAATGGCTACACCTTC. It specifies CASSRVDGNGYTF.